Following are 22 T cell receptor beta chains from one sample sequenced in a study of T cells in Graves' hyperthyroidism and ophthalmopathy. TCR beta CDR3 regions were amplified from RNA transcripts. An initial round of RT-PCR targeting the TCR CDR3 relied on the HTBI primer set. TCRdb called the multiplex PCR reads again in MiXCR, with one record for every CDR3 protein. This table has about 410,000 distinct CDR3 sequences, roughly 15% appearing once. Sequencing input: blood. These receptors were collected from a young man with Graves' ophthalmopathy.

This clonotype showed up just a few times. V usage is TRBV9 and J usage is TRBJ1-4, with TRBD1 as a possible D gene (6 bases). Germline CDR1 SGDLS, CDR2 YYNGEE. This CDR3 has 16 residues. Trimming stripped 2 bases from V and 0 bases from J, with 11 bases between. CDR3 sequence reads: CASSVNRDSTNEKLFF. In nucleotides, the CDR3 is TGTGCCAGCAGCGTCAACAGGGATTCAACTAATGAAAAACTGTTTTTT.

This clonotype was seen repeatedly, ten times or more. The rearrangement uses TRBV11-2 and TRBJ2-7; TRBD1 might be the D (6 bases). Trimming took off 1 base at V and 0 bases at J, with 10 bases between the two ends. The CDR3 consists of 15 residues. CDR1 is SGHAT and CDR2 is FQNNGV in the germline V gene. CDR3 bases: TGTGCCAGCAGCTTAGTAGGACAGCCCTCCTACGAGCAGTACTTC. Translation gives CASSLVGQPSYEQYF. Using reference TRBV11-2 and TRBJ2-7 for the parts outside the CDR3, the full variable domain is EAGVAQSPRYKIIEKRQSVAFWCNPISGHATLYWYQQILGQGPKLLIQFQNNGVVDDSQLPKDRFSAERLKGVDSTLKIQPAKLEDSAVYLCASSLVGQPSYEQYFGPGTRLTVT.

This clonotype occurred many times. This sequence joins TRBV18 and TRBJ1-2, with TRBD1 identical over 8 bases. The CDR3 is 11 amino acids. Germline V gene lookup returns CDR1 KGHSH and CDR2 LQKENI. Unmatched junction bases numbered 4, after V lost 5 bases and J lost 11 bases. The CDR3 nucleotides read TGTGCCAGCTCAACAGGACAGGGATACACCTTC. Its translation: CASSTGQGYTF. Full variable domain (remainder filled in from reference TRBV18 and TRBJ1-2): NAGVMQNPRHLVRRRGQEARLRCSPMKGHSHVYWYRQLPEEGLKFMVYLQKENIIDESGMPKERFSAEFPKEGPSILRIQQVVRGDSAAYFCASSTGQGYTFGSGTRLTVV.

This clonotype was detected ten times or more. V usage is TRBV5-6 and J usage is TRBJ2-1; D is undetermined. The CDR3 has 13 amino acids. V lost 1 base and J 6 bases, leaving 8 bases between the germline ends. From germline, CDR1 is SGHDT and CDR2 YYEEEE. CDR3 in DNA: TGTGCCAGCAGCTTGACAGAATTCAATGAGCAGTTCTTC. Translating gives CASSLTEFNEQFF.

The V call is TRBV7-3, the J call TRBJ2-1, with D possibly matching TRBD1 (6 bases). The germline CDR1 and CDR2 sequences are SGHTA and FQGTGA. Between the trimmed V and J ends, which lost 5 bases and 4 bases, there was a span of 9 bases. The CDR3 extends over 13 amino acids. The CDR3 loop is CASSEDSYNEQFF. Written as DNA, the CDR3 is TGTGCCAGCAGCGAGGACAGTTACAATGAGCAGTTCTTC.

This clonotype was counted many times. The V call is TRBV9, the J call TRBJ1-6; maybe TRBD1 (5 bases). Germline loops: CDR1 SGDLS, CDR2 YYNGEE. V was shortened by 2 bases and J by 10 bases, with 19 bases between the two germline ends. CDR3 length equals 16 residues. As DNA, the CDR3 is TGTGCCAGCAGCGTCGGGGGTCCAGGAACGAAATCACCCCTCCACTTT. It encodes CASSVGGPGTKSPLHF.

In regard to this clonotype: Since a much larger clone is just one base distant, this may be a read error. The rearrangement uses TRBV5-4 and TRBJ2-2, with D uncertain. CDR3 length equals 12 residues. V was trimmed by 6 bases and J by 2 bases, leaving 5 bases between them. Germline-derived CDR1 and CDR2 are SGHNT and YYREEE (reference sequence). The CDR3 loop reads CASNQNTGELFF. CDR3 DNA sequence: TGTGCCAGCAATCAAAACACCGGGGAGCTGTTTTTT.

The table lists this clonotype with many counts. The chain couples TRBV12-3 or TRBV12-4 to TRBJ2-7, with unresolved D. The V and J ends lost 3 bases and 2 bases respectively, with 11 bases between them. CDR3 size: 14 residues. Written as DNA, the CDR3 is TGTGCCAGCAGTTTTAATGGCCTAGCCTACGAGCAGTACTTC. Translating gives CASSFNGLAYEQYF.

At least ten counts were recorded for this clonotype. The V call is TRBV18, the J call TRBJ2-7; weak D call: TRBD1 (6 bases). The CDR3 covers 14 residues. In germline, CDR1 is KGHSH, CDR2 LQKENI. V was pared by 7 bases and J by 0 bases, with 13 bases between. DNA of the CDR3: TGTGCCAGCTTTAGGGCAGGGGACTCCTACGAGCAGTACTTC. Protein: CASFRAGDSYEQYF.

This clonotype was observed many times. This rearrangement joins TRBV10-3 to TRBJ2-5, with TRBD2 matching 7 bases. This CDR3 is built from 15 residues. Germline loops: CDR1 ENHRY, CDR2 SYGVKD. V lost 5 bases to trimming and J lost 5 bases; unmatched junction nucleotides: 11. The CDR3 loop reads CAISPPGGPEETQYF. The CDR3 coding sequence is TGTGCCATCAGTCCCCCGGGGGGACCAGAGGAGACCCAGTACTTC.

This clonotype was detected only a few times. V and J are TRBV14 and TRBJ2-3; D remains unclear. V was pared by 1 base and J by 2 bases, with 13 bases between. The germline CDR1 and CDR2 sequences are SGHDN and FVKESK. This CDR3 is built from 16 residues. In DNA, the CDR3 is TGTGCCAGCAGCCAAGTTTACAGCTCGTCCACAGATACGCAGTATTTT. Translation: CASSQVYSSSTDTQYF.

The chain carries TRBV20-1 and TRBJ2-3, with 8 bases lining up with TRBD2. The CDR3 runs to 13 residues. The germline V gene has CDR1 DFQATT and CDR2 SNEGSKA (reference sequence). The trim removed 6 bases at V and 4 bases at J, leaving 6 bases unmatched. The CDR3 sequence: CSAVAGWADTQYF. The CDR3 bases are TGCAGTGCCGTAGCGGGGTGGGCAGATACGCAGTATTTT.

This chain links TRBV12-3 or TRBV12-4 with TRBJ2-5; D is tentatively TRBD1 or TRBD2 (5 bases each). The length of the CDR3 is 17 residues. V lost 0 bases and J lost 5, with 19 bases in between. The DNA of the CDR3 is TGTGCCAGCAGTTTAGCGGATCTCCCGTGGGGCGGGGAGACCCAGTACTTC. Encoded protein: CASSLADLPWGGETQYF.

V usage is TRBV9 and J usage is TRBJ2-2, with D possibly being TRBD1 (5 bases). Germline CDR1 reads SGDLS; CDR2 reads YYNGEE. V was trimmed by 0 bases and J by 2 bases, leaving 8 bases between them. CDR3 length equals 15 residues. The DNA of the CDR3 is TGTGCCAGCAGCGTAGAAGGGGTTAACACCGGGGAGCTGTTTTTT. Translated: CASSVEGVNTGELFF. The complete variable domain, with remaining parts taken from reference TRBV9 and TRBJ2-2, reads DSGVTQTPKHLITATGQRVTLRCSPRSGDLSVYWYQQSLDQGLQFLIQYYNGEERAKGNILERFSAQQFPDLHSELNLSSLELGDSALYFCASSVEGVNTGELFFGEGSRLTVL.

Many counts were recorded for this clonotype. The chain links TRBV7-8 to TRBJ2-7; TRBD1 agrees at 8 bases. The length of the CDR3 is 12 residues. Germline loops: CDR1 SGHVS, CDR2 FQNEAQ. J was trimmed by 6 bases and V by 5 bases; bases with no gene match: 3. CDR3 bases: TGTGCCAGCAGCCCGGGGACAGGCGAGCAGTACTTC. Amino acids: CASSPGTGEQYF.

This clonotype showed up many times. This chain uses TRBV18 with TRBJ2-5; D is unresolved. This CDR3 comprises 12 residues. V gave up 3 bases and J gave up 2 bases, with 4 bases separating them. Germline V gives CDR1 KGHSH, CDR2 LQKENI. This CDR3 is CASSPKQETQYF. As DNA, the CDR3 is TGTGCCAGCTCACCCAAACAAGAGACCCAGTACTTC.

Many counts were recorded for this clonotype. The rearrangement links TRBV7-8 to TRBJ1-4; D gene unclear. Germline CDR1 is SGHVS and CDR2 is FQNEAQ. The V and J ends lost 3 bases and 4 bases respectively, with 15 bases between them. The CDR3 extends over 16 amino acids. The CDR3 DNA reads TGTGCCAGCAGCTTCAAATTCCGACGGGGTAATGAAAAACTGTTTTTT. Protein product: CASSFKFRRGNEKLFF.

At least ten counts were recorded for this clonotype. The rearrangement joins TRBV7-2 to TRBJ2-1; D is unclear. CDR3 length: 13 residues. V was clipped by 5 bases and J by 8 bases, with 13 bases between them. Germline CDR1 and CDR2: SGHTA and FQGNSA. CDR3 loop: CASSEDRQDEQFF. CDR3 bases: TGTGCCAGCAGCGAAGATCGACAAGATGAGCAGTTCTTC.

This clonotype was counted between two and nine times. The rearrangement uses TRBV4-1 and TRBJ2-4; TRBD2 might be the D (6 bases). The length of the CDR3 is 15 residues. With 4 bases removed from V and 6 bases from J, the gap between germline ends came to 16 bases. Germline loops: CDR1 MGHRA, CDR2 YSYEKL. The CDR3 spells CASSPEEDYRNIQYF. The DNA for the CDR3 is TGCGCCAGCAGCCCCGAAGAGGACTACAGAAACATTCAGTACTTC.

Ten or more counts support this clonotype. The chain is built from TRBV9 and TRBJ2-1; 7 bases line up with TRBD2. The CDR3 is 14 residues long. In germline, CDR1 is SGDLS, CDR2 YYNGEE. V shed 0 bases and J 6 bases; nucleotides not matched to a gene: 3. CDR3 in amino acids: CASSVGGRGNEQFF. DNA for the CDR3: TGTGCCAGCAGCGTAGGAGGGAGGGGCAATGAGCAGTTCTTC.

This clonotype was found a few times. This chain links TRBV4-1 with TRBJ1-6; 7 bases are a match to TRBD1. V lost 2 bases, J lost 10 bases, and 23 bases stayed unmatched. CDR3 length equals 20 residues. CDR1 MGHRA and CDR2 YSYEKL come from the germline V gene. The CDR3 DNA reads as TGCGCCAGCAGCCAAAATATCCCTGTTACACCTCAGGGGGTAGGATCACCCCTCCACTTT. Translated: CASSQNIPVTPQGVGSPLHF.

This clonotype was counted at least ten times. The chain couples TRBV29-1 to TRBJ1-1; a possible D gene is TRBD1 (5 bases). This CDR3 spans 17 amino acids. Trimming took off 0 bases at V and 0 bases at J, with 17 bases between the two ends. Germline CDR1 SQVTM, CDR2 ANQGSEA. For the CDR3, the DNA is TGCAGCGTTGAAGATTCAGGGAGTCCCTATATGAACACTGAAGCTTTCTTT. Translation gives CSVEDSGSPYMNTEAFF.